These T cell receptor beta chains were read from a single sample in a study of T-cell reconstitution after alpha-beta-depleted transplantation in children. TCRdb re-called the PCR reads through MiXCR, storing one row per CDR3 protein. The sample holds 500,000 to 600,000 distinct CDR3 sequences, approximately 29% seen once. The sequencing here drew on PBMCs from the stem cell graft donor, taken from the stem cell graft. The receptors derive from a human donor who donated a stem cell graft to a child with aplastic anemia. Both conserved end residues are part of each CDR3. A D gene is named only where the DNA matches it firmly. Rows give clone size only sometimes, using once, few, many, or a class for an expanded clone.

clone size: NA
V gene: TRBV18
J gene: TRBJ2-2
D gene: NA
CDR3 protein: CASSPRITGELFF
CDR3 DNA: TGTGCCAGCTCACCACGGATCACCGGGGAGCTGTTTTTT

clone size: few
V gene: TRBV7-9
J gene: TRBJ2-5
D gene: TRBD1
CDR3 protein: CASSLTGGPETQYF
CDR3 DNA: TGTGCCAGCAGCTTAACAGGGGGCCCAGAGACCCAGTACTTC

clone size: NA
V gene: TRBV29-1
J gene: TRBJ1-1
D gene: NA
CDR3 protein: CSAGGQGDEAFF
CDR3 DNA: TGCAGCGCCGGGGGGCAAGGGGACGAAGCTTTCTTT

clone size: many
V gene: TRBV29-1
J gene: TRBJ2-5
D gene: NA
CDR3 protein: CSVAPHLRPEETQYF
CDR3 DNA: TGCAGCGTTGCACCCCACTTGCGTCCCGAAGAGACCCAGTACTTC

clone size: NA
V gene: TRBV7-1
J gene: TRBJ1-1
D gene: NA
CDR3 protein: CASSTQTNTEAFF
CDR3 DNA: TGTGCCAGCAGCACCCAGACGAACACTGAAGCTTTCTTT

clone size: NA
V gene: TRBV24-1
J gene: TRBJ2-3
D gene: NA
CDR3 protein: CATGADSPTDTQYF
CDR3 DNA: TGTGCCACCGGGGCAGATTCACCAACAGATACGCAGTATTTT

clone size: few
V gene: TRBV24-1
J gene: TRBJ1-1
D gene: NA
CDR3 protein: CATSDLGTEAFF
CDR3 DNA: TGTGCCACCAGTGATTTGGGAACTGAAGCTTTCTTT

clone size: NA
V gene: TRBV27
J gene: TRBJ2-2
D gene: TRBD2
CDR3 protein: CASSLESTSGIPTGELFF
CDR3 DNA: TGTGCCAGCAGTCTCGAATCGACTAGCGGGATTCCAACCGGGGAGCTGTTTTTT

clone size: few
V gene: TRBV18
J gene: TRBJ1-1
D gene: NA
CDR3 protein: CASSPRLNPNTEAFF
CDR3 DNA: TGTGCCAGCTCACCTCGCCTGAACCCTAACACTGAAGCTTTCTTT

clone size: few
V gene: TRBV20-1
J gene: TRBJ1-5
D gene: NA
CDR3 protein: CSASFGHGDSNQPQHF
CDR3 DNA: TGCAGTGCTAGTTTTGGACACGGAGATAGCAATCAGCCCCAGCATTTT

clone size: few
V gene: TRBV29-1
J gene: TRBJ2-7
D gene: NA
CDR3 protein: CSVRAGDYEQYF
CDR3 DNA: TGCAGCGTAAGGGCCGGAGACTACGAGCAGTACTTC

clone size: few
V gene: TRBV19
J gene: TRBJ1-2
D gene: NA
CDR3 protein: CASSIGTSYGYTF
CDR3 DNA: TGTGCCAGTAGTATAGGGACCTCTTATGGCTACACCTTC

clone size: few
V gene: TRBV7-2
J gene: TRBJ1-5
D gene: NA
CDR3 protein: CASSFGMNQPQHF
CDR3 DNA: TGTGCCAGCAGCTTCGGGATGAATCAGCCCCAGCATTTT

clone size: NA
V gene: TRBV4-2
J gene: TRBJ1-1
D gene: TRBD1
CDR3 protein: CASSPWDRAEAFF
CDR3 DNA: TGTGCCAGCAGCCCATGGGACAGGGCTGAAGCTTTCTTT

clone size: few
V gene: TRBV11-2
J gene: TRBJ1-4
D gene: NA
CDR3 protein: CASSPDGGRTNEKLFF
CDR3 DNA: TGTGCCAGCAGCCCCGACGGGGGGCGAACTAATGAAAAACTGTTTTTT

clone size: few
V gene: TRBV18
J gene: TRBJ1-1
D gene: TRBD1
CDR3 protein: CASSPPSGGGEAFF
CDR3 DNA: TGTGCCAGCTCACCACCATCAGGGGGAGGTGAAGCTTTCTTT

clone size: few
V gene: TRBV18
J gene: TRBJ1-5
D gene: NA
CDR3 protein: CASSPKEGRTNQPQHF
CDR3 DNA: TGTGCCAGCTCACCAAAAGAGGGCAGAACAAATCAGCCCCAGCATTTT

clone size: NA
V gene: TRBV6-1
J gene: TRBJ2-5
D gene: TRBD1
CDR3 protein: CASKRTGNQETQYF
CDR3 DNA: TGTGCCAGCAAAAGGACAGGGAACCAAGAGACCCAGTACTTC

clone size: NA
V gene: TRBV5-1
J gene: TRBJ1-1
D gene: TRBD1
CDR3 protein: CASSSQGERTEAFF
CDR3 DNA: TGCGCCAGCAGCTCGCAGGGGGAACGGACTGAAGCTTTCTTT

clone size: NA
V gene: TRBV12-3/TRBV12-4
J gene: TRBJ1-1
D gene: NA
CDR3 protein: CASSGASTEAFF
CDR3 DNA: TGTGCCAGCAGTGGGGCGAGCACTGAAGCTTTCTTT

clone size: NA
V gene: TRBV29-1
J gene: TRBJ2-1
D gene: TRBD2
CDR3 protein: CSVKREGNRNEQFF
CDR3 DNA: TGCAGCGTTAAAAGGGAGGGAAACAGGAATGAGCAGTTCTTC

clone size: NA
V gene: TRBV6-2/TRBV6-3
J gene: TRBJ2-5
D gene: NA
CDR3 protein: CASTDGAPETQYF
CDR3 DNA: TGTGCCAGCACCGACGGGGCCCCAGAGACCCAGTACTTC

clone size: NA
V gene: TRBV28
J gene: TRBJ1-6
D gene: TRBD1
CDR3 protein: CASSSRTGSSPLHF
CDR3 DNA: TGTGCCAGCAGTTCGCGGACAGGTTCTTCACCCCTCCACTTT

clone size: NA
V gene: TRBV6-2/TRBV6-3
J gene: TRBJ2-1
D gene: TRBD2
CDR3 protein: CASTYRTSDYNEQFF
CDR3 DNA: TGTGCCAGCACCTACAGGACTAGCGACTACAATGAGCAGTTCTTC

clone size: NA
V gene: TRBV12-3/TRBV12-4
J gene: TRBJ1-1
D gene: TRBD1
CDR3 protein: CASSKQGALGDTEAFF
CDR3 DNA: TGTGCCAGCAGCAAACAGGGGGCTTTGGGGGACACTGAAGCTTTCTTT

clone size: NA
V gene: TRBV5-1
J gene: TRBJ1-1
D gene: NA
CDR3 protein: CASSLGIWQDTEAFF
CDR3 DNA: TGCGCCAGCAGCTTGGGGATCTGGCAGGACACTGAAGCTTTCTTT

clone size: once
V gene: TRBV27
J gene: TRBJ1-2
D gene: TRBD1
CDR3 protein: CASSYDRGYGYTF
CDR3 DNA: TGTGCCAGCAGCTACGACAGGGGCTATGGCTACACCTTC

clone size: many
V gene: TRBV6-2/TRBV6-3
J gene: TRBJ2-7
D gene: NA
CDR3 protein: CASSYARQGIYEQYF
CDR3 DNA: TGTGCCAGCAGTTACGCCCGGCAGGGGATCTACGAGCAGTACTTC

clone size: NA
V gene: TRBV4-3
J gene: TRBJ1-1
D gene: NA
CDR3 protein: CASSQKAPSEAFF
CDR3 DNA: TGCGCCAGCAGCCAGAAAGCTCCGTCTGAAGCTTTCTTT

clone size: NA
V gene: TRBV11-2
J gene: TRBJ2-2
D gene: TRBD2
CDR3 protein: CASSSQPSSGSFPGELFF
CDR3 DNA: TGTGCCAGCAGCTCCCAGCCCTCTAGCGGGAGTTTTCCCGGGGAGCTGTTTTTT

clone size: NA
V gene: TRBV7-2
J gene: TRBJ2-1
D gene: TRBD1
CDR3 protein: CASSPGTGPAAGEQFF
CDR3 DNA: TGTGCCAGCAGTCCCGGGACAGGGCCGGCTGCGGGTGAGCAGTTCTTC

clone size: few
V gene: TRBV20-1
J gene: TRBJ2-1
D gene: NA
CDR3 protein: CSASPPGVYNEQFF
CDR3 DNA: TGCAGTGCTAGCCCCCCGGGAGTATACAATGAGCAGTTCTTC

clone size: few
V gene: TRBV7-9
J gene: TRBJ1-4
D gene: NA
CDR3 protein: CASSLRQPYNEKLFF
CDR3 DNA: TGTGCCAGCAGCTTAAGACAGCCTTATAATGAAAAACTGTTTTTT

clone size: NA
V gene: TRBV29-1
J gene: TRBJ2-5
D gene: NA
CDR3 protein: CSVEGGLDRFQETQYF
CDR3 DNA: TGCAGCGTTGAAGGGGGTTTGGACAGATTTCAAGAGACCCAGTACTTC

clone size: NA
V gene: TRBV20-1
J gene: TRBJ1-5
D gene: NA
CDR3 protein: CSASSQAGRHQPQHF
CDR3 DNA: TGCAGTGCTAGTTCCCAGGCAGGACGGCATCAGCCCCAGCATTTT

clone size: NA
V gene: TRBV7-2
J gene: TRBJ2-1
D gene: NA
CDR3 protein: CASGSQRGNEQFF
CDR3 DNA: TGTGCCAGCGGCTCTCAACGTGGGAATGAGCAGTTCTTC

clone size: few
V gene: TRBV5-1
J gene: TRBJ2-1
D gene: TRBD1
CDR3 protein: CASSSLLTGDEQFF
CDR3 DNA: TGCGCCAGCAGCTCTCTTCTGACAGGGGATGAGCAGTTCTTC

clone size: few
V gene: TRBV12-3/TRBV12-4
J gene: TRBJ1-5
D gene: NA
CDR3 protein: CASSLAQGVNQPQHF
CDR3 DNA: TGTGCCAGCAGTCTAGCACAGGGAGTCAATCAGCCCCAGCATTTT

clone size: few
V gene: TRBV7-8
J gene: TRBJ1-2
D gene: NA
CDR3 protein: CASSPFGYGYTF
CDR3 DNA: TGTGCCAGCAGCCCGTTCGGGTATGGCTACACCTTC

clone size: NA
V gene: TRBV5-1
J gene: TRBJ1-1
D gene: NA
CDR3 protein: CASSIPGGEGTEAFF
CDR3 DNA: TGCGCCAGCTCCATACCCGGGGGCGAAGGCACTGAAGCTTTCTTT

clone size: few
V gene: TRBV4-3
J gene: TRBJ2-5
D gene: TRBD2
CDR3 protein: CASSQDRLAGGWRETQYF
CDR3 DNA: TGCGCCAGCAGCCAAGATCGGCTAGCGGGAGGGTGGCGAGAGACCCAGTACTTC

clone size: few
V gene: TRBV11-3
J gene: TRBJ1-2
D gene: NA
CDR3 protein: CASSTGRSSGYGYTF
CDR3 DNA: TGTGCCAGCAGCACTGGTCGCTCGTCGGGCTATGGCTACACCTTC

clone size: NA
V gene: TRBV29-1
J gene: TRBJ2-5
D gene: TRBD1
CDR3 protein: CSIVQGGETQYF
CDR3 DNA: TGCAGCATAGTACAGGGGGGAGAGACCCAGTACTTC

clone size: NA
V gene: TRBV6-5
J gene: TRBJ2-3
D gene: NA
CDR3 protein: CASSFRGGRAYTDTQYF
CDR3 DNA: TGTGCCAGCAGTTTCAGGGGTGGCCGCGCCTACACAGATACGCAGTATTTT

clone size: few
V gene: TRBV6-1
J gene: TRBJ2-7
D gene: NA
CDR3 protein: CASMSREVRHEQYF
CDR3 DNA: TGTGCCAGCATGTCGCGAGAGGTCCGTCACGAGCAGTACTTC

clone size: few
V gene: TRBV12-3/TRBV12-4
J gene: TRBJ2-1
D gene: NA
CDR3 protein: CASTPSRNEQFF
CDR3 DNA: TGTGCCAGCACCCCAAGCAGGAATGAGCAGTTCTTC

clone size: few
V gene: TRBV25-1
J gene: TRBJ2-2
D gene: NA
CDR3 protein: CASSVEGKVAGELFF
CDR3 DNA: TGTGCCAGCAGCGTAGAAGGCAAGGTGGCCGGGGAGCTGTTTTTT

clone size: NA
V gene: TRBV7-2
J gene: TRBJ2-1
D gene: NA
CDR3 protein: CASSPQPPQGAYNEQFF
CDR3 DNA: TGTGCCAGCAGCCCACAGCCCCCCCAAGGAGCCTACAATGAGCAGTTCTTC

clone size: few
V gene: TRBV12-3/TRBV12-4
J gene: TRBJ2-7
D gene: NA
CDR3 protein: CASSLGREQYF
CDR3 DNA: TGTGCCAGCAGTTTAGGGAGGGAGCAGTACTTC

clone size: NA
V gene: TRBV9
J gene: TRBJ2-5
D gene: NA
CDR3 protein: CASSVEEGGNRETQYF
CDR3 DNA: TGTGCCAGCAGCGTAGAAGAGGGAGGCAACCGAGAGACCCAGTACTTC

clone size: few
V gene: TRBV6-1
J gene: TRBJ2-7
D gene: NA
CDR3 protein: CATTRYEQYF
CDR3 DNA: TGTGCCACGACTAGATACGAGCAGTACTTC

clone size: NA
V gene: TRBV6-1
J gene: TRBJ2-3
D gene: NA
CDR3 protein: CASTTGTPPLNTQYF
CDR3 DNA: TGTGCCAGCACCACCGGGACTCCCCCTTTGAATACGCAGTATTTT